A single sample gave rise to the 25 T cell receptor beta chains below, sequenced in a study of T-cell memory formation after mild COVID-19. A single record per CDR3 protein comes from TCRdb applying MiXCR to the 5' RACE reads. Seen here are a few hundred thousand distinct CDR3 sequences, around 20% observed once, and the top ten hold about 21%. Material: PBMCs or a T cell subset sorted from them (not recorded which). These receptors came from a man between 18 and 35 years old who had mild COVID-19 (a few samples of this study predate the infection). Cell type and time point are not known.

V usage is TRBV20-1 and J usage is TRBJ2-7; D gene uncertain. Trimming removed 2 bases at V and 6 bases at J, with 2 bases between. The CDR3 has 9 amino acids. The V gene's germline CDR1 is DFQATT and CDR2 SNEGSKA (reference sequence). The CDR3 sequence is CSARIEQYV. CDR3 nucleotides: TGCAGTGCTAGAATCGAGCAGTACGTC.

The J gene is TRBJ1-1, the V gene TRBV12-3 or TRBV12-4; D may be TRBD1 (5 bases). This CDR3 comprises 12 residues. The V and J ends lost 9 bases and 5 bases respectively, with 13 bases between them. The CDR3 loop reads CASRAGLTEAFF. The CDR3 DNA follows: TGTGCCAGTAGAGCGGGGCTTACTGAAGCTTTCTTT.

The chain combines TRBV6-5 with TRBJ2-1, with 8 nucleotides matching TRBD1. J gave up 7 bases and V 0 bases, and 5 bases lay outside the gene matches. The CDR3 runs 15 residues. Per germline, CDR1 MNHEY and CDR2 SVGAGI. The CDR3 loop is CASSYSRQGRNEQFF. The CDR3 coding sequence is TGTGCCAGCAGTTACTCGAGACAGGGGAGGAATGAGCAGTTCTTC.

This clonotype showed up just a few times. The genes are TRBV7-9 and TRBJ1-1; possibly TRBD1 for D (5 bases). CDR3 size: 14 residues. Trimming stripped 5 bases from V and 10 bases from J, with 20 bases between. The germline V gene encodes CDR1 SEHNR and CDR2 FQNEAQ (reference sequence). CDR3: CASSVSPGTGPAFF. For the CDR3, the DNA is TGTGCCAGCAGCGTGTCGCCGGGGACGGGTCCAGCTTTCTTT.

In this sample, this clonotype turned up once. The chain joins TRBV10-1 to TRBJ2-1, with 9 bases fitting TRBD1. Looked up from germline, CDR1 is WNHNN and CDR2 is SYGVQD (reference sequence). V shed 4 bases, J shed 10 bases, and the junction held 8 bases outside the gene matches. The CDR3 totals 14 residues. The CDR3: CASSAMTGGYEQFF. CDR3 nucleotides: TGCGCCAGCAGTGCTATGACAGGGGGGTACGAGCAGTTCTTC.

This clonotype was observed a handful of times. This sequence joins TRBV20-1 and TRBJ1-5; D gene ambiguous. There are 14 residues in the CDR3. Trimming cost V 5 bases and J 4 bases, with 15 bases left between them. The germline V gene encodes CDR1 DFQATT and CDR2 SNEGSKA (reference sequence). The CDR3: CSASPGMGNQPQHF. CDR3 nucleotides: TGCAGTGCTTCCCCGGGGATGGGGAATCAGCCCCAGCATTTT.

This clonotype came up a few times. This chain joins TRBV5-1 and TRBJ2-7; 10 nucleotides align to TRBD1. J gave up 4 bases and V 2 bases, and 9 bases lay outside the gene matches. The CDR3 runs 16 residues. The germline gives CDR1 SGHRS, CDR2 YFSETQ. This chain's CDR3 is CASSFPPGDRGYEQYF. CDR3 nucleotide sequence: TGCGCCAGCAGCTTCCCTCCTGGGGACAGGGGTTACGAGCAGTACTTC.

This clonotype was seen ten or more times. The chain is built from TRBV4-1 and TRBJ2-7, with 7 positions matching TRBD1. The CDR3 extends over 13 amino acids. Looked up from germline, CDR1 is MGHRA and CDR2 is YSYEKL. Trimming removed 4 bases from V and 3 bases from J; junction bases left unmatched: 3. Here the CDR3 DNA reads TGCGCCAGCAGCCCTTGGGACAGCTACGAGCAGTACTTC. Its protein product is CASSPWDSYEQYF.

V gene TRBV4-3 combines with J gene TRBJ2-5; D gene ambiguous. Germline V lookup: CDR1 LGHNA, CDR2 YSLEER. The CDR3 is made up of 15 amino acids. V lost 0 bases and J lost 2, with 10 bases in between. The CDR3 DNA is TGCGCCAGCAGCCAAGACGGCGGCACACAAGAGACCCAGTACTTC. Protein sequence: CASSQDGGTQETQYF.

The chain employs TRBV7-9 and TRBJ2-5, with D tentatively TRBD1 or TRBD2 (5 bases each). The CDR3 is made up of 14 amino acids. Germline CDR1 is SEHNR and CDR2 is FQNEAQ (reference sequence). Trimming shortened V by 5 bases and J by 4 bases, and 14 bases separated the two germline ends. The CDR3 region has the DNA TGTGCCAGCAGCGCGGACGGGACGAGAGAGACCCAGTACTTC. Its protein is CASSADGTRETQYF.

There are a few counts of this clonotype. This chain uses TRBV12-3 or TRBV12-4 with TRBJ1-5; tentatively, D is TRBD1 (6 bases). This CDR3 contains 15 residues. Trimming removed 6 bases at V and 1 base at J, with 13 bases between. CDR3 protein: CASRSGVSSNQPQHF. CDR3 in DNA: TGTGCCAGCAGGTCAGGGGTTTCGAGCAATCAGCCCCAGCATTTT.

The rearrangement links TRBV10-3 to TRBJ1-2; D is uncertain. V lost 7 bases and J 5 bases, leaving 14 bases between the germline ends. The CDR3 is made up of 13 amino acids. Germline CDR1 is ENHRY and CDR2 is SYGVKD. In nucleotides, the CDR3 is TGTGCCATCACCGGGGAGGAATTTTATGGCTACACCTTC. Amino acids: CAITGEEFYGYTF.

This clonotype was found a few times. This chain uses TRBV12-3 or TRBV12-4 with TRBJ1-3; D unclear. V was cut by 3 bases and J by 0 bases, with 9 bases left in between. The CDR3 is 15 amino acids. CDR3 bases: TGTGCCAGCAGTTTCGGCGCCGGCTCTGGAAACACCATATATTTT. This sequence encodes CASSFGAGSGNTIYF.

This clonotype was observed a few times. The V gene is TRBV5-1, the J gene TRBJ2-1; D gene unclear. The germline V gene has CDR1 SGHRS and CDR2 YFSETQ. This CDR3 has 11 residues. V lost 1 base and J 6 bases, leaving 2 bases between the germline ends. Here the CDR3 DNA reads TGCGCCAGCAGCTTGACCAATGAGCAGTTCTTC. Its translation: CASSLTNEQFF. Variable domain in full (rest from reference TRBV5-1 and TRBJ2-1): KAGVTQTPRYLIKTRGQQVTLSCSPISGHRSVSWYQQTPGQGLQFLFEYFSETQRNKGNFPGRFSGRQFSNSRSEMNVSTLELGDSALYLCASSLTNEQFFGPGTRLTVL.

This chain's CDR3 is CASSFPGLAGELFF. The CDR3 DNA follows: TGTGCCAGCAGTTTCCCAGGGTTGGCCGGGGAGCTGTTTTTT. V is TRBV27 and J is TRBJ2-2; D might be TRBD1 (5 bases). Germline CDR1 and CDR2: MNHEY and SMNVEV (reference sequence). The V gene lost 3 bases and the J gene lost 6 bases, with 11 bases spanning the gap. CDR3 length: 14 amino acids.

The rearrangement uses TRBV10-3 and TRBJ1-1, with D possibly matching TRBD1 (5 bases). Germline CDR1 ENHRY, CDR2 SYGVKD. V shed 3 bases and J shed 1 base, with 6 bases lying between them. This CDR3 is 13 amino acids long. The CDR3 here is CAISEQENTEAFF. The DNA for the CDR3 is TGTGCCATCAGTGAACAGGAGAACACTGAAGCTTTCTTT.

In its sample, this clonotype was seen a few times. The CDR3 region is CSASGGGTYEQYF. For the CDR3, the DNA is TGCAGTGCTAGCGGGGGTGGGACCTACGAGCAGTACTTC. The rearrangement links TRBV20-1 to TRBJ2-7, with D possibly TRBD2 on 6 matching bases. Trimming shortened V by 3 bases and J by 2 bases, and 11 bases separated the two germline ends. This CDR3 contains 13 residues. Germline assignment: CDR1 DFQATT and CDR2 SNEGSKA (reference sequence).

This chain joins TRBV5-1 and TRBJ2-7; D is possibly TRBD1 (6 bases). Germline V gives CDR1 SGHRS, CDR2 YFSETQ. V was trimmed by 4 bases and J by 3 bases, leaving 20 bases between them. This CDR3 region has 16 residues. CDR3 amino acids: CASSMVQGNTIYEQYF. The CDR3 region has the DNA TGCGCCAGCAGCATGGTACAGGGTAATACTATCTACGAGCAGTACTTC.

The V and J genes are TRBV20-1 and TRBJ2-1; 9 positions match TRBD1. Trimming at V came to 3 bases and at J to 9 bases, leaving 15 bases not matched to a gene. This CDR3 region has 16 residues. Per germline, CDR1 DFQATT and CDR2 SNEGSKA (reference sequence). For the CDR3, the DNA is TGCAGTGCTAGGTGGCAGGGGACAGGGTTGAGGGGTGAGCAGTTCTTC. Its protein is CSARWQGTGLRGEQFF.

To note about this clonotype: One junction end does not reproduce the germline sequence, and a read error may be involved. The chain has TRBV19 and TRBJ2-2; D remains ambiguous. This CDR3 comprises 13 residues. Looked up from germline, CDR1 is LNHDA and CDR2 is SQIVND (reference sequence). The DNA for the CDR3 is TGTGCCAGTACTATATCGAACACCGGGGAGCTGTTTTTT. Its translation is CASTISNTGELFF.

The V and J genes are TRBV29-1 and TRBJ2-3; the match to TRBD2 covers 8 bases. J was trimmed by 4 bases and V by 3 bases; bases with no gene match: 12. Germline V gene sequence: CDR1 SQVTM, CDR2 ANQGSEA. The CDR3 runs 16 residues. The CDR3: CSVDLPLADDSDTQYF. As DNA, the CDR3 is TGCAGCGTTGATCTCCCACTAGCGGACGATTCAGATACGCAGTATTTT.

This clonotype has a handful of counts. V usage is TRBV4-1 and J usage is TRBJ2-7; no reliable D call. Trimming took 0 bases from V and 4 from J, leaving 7 bases between them. The CDR3 length is 13 residues. Germline CDR1 reads MGHRA; CDR2 reads YSYEKL. This chain's CDR3 is CASSQEKEYEQYV. In DNA, the CDR3 is TGCGCCAGCAGCCAAGAGAAGGAATACGAGCAGTACGTC.

This clonotype was detected a few times. The gene calls are TRBV12-3 or TRBV12-4 and TRBJ1-5; D may be TRBD1 (5 bases). V was trimmed by 7 bases and J by 5 bases, leaving 9 bases between them. The CDR3 length is 12 residues. In nucleotides, the CDR3 is TGTGCCAGCATTCAGGGTCATCAGCCCCAGCATTTT. This encodes CASIQGHQPQHF.

The chain couples TRBV25-1 to TRBJ1-4; no firm D call. Trimming took 4 bases from V and 15 from J, leaving 15 bases between them. This CDR3 is built from 12 residues. CDR1 and CDR2 from the germline V gene are MGHDK and SYGVNS. The CDR3 DNA is TGTGCCAGCAGTGGATCGGAGGACGCAGTGTTTTTT. This translates into CASSGSEDAVFF.

This clonotype was seen at least ten times. The chain carries TRBV28 and TRBJ1-5; D unclear. The CDR3 covers 12 residues. V gave up 11 bases and J gave up 3 bases, with 11 bases separating them. The germline V gene encodes CDR1 MDHEN and CDR2 SYDVKM. The CDR3 DNA sequence: TGTGCCTACTCGGTGAACAATCAGCCCCAGCATTTT. Translated, it gives CAYSVNNQPQHF.